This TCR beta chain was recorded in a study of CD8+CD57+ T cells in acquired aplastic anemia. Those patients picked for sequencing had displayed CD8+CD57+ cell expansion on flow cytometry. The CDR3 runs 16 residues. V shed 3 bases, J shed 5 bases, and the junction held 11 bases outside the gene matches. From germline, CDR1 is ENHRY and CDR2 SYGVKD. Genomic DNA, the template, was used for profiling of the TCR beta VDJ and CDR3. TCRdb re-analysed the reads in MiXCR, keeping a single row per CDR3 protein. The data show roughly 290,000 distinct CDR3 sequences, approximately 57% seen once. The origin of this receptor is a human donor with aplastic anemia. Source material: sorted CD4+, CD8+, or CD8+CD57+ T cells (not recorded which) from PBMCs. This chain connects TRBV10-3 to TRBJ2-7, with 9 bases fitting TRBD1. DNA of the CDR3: TGTGCCATCAGTGACCAACAGGGGGCGCGGGGTCACGAGCAGTACTTC. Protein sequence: CAISDQQGARGHEQYF.